This T cell receptor beta chain was found in a study of Ad26.COV2.S vaccination and SARS-CoV-2 variants. The study's findings and limits: Vaccine recipients had higher spike-specific TCR breadth than placebo recipients. Spike-specific CD8+ and CD4+ T cell responses reportedly showed substantial breadth after vaccination. Measurements of TCR breadth and depth may have given underestimates of the total T cell responses. Recipients of vaccine and of placebo showed similar breadth of their non-spike TCR repertoires.

Data came from immunoSEQ multiplex PCR; TCRdb stores just in-frame clones and leaves some out. The sample yields approximately 400,000 clones, under 95% seen once. CDR1 and CDR2 from the germline V gene are LNHDA and SQIVND (reference sequence). This CDR3 is built from 16 residues. V shed 8 bases, J shed 2 bases, and the junction held 9 bases outside the gene matches. The sample holds one count of this clone. The antigen is unknown. This specimen was peripheral blood, taken after recovery from COVID-19. V and J are TRBV19 and TRBJ1-5; TRBD1 agrees at 10 bases. This receptor was obtained from a human donor who had recovered from COVID-19. This chain's CDR3 is CASGQGGRMGNQPQHF. In DNA form, the CDR3 reads TGTGCCAGTGGACAGGGGGGAAGGATGGGCAATCAGCCCCAGCATTTT.